The next 21 T cell receptor beta chains were all read from a single sample in a study of T cell changes during pregnancy in multiple sclerosis. TCRdb keeps only in-frame clones here, not all; method: immunoSEQ multiplex PCR. The sample yields 95,000 to 100,000 clones, 91% seen once. Sequenced material: peripheral blood, taken in the second trimester of pregnancy. The source of these receptors is a female donor with multiple sclerosis, enrolled in a pregnancy study.

The chain couples TRBV27 to TRBJ2-7, with 8 bases identical to TRBD2. Germline V gene sequence: CDR1 MNHEY, CDR2 SMNVEV (reference sequence). The J segment lost 7 bases and the V segment lost 8 bases, leaving 7 bases of the junction unmatched. This CDR3 has 12 amino acids. The CDR3 DNA reads TGTGCCAGCCGATATACGGGGGGGGAGCAGTACTTC. Translation: CASRYTGGEQYF.

In its sample, this clone was seen a few times. The V gene is TRBV7-9, the J gene TRBJ2-3, with D tentatively TRBD2 (6 bases). The CDR3 spans 17 residues. Trimming removed 0 bases from V and 9 bases from J, with 22 bases in between. The germline CDR1 and CDR2 sequences are SEHNR and FQNEAQ (reference sequence). The CDR3 is CASSLAEGTYPRETQYF. In DNA form, the CDR3 reads TGTGCCAGCAGCTTAGCGGAAGGGACTTACCCTCGAGAAACGCAGTATTTT. Looking up the rest from reference TRBV7-9 and TRBJ2-3 gives the full variable domain: DTGVSQNPRHKITKRGQNVTFRCDPISEHNRLYWYRQTLGQGPEFLTYFQNEAQLEKSRLLSDRFSAERPKGSFSTLEIQRTEQGDSAMYLCASSLAEGTYPRETQYFGPGTRLTVL.

The chain recombines TRBV9 with TRBJ2-2, with 10 nucleotides matching TRBD2. The CDR3 is 18 amino acids. V was pared by 4 bases and J by 5 bases, with 14 bases of the junction left unmatched. From germline, CDR1 is SGDLS and CDR2 YYNGEE. CDR3 in DNA: TGTGCCAGCAGCATTGACATTAGCGGGAGGTTAAGTACCGGGGAGCTGTTTTTT. It is translated as CASSIDISGRLSTGELFF.

The chain uses TRBV5-5 and TRBJ1-3; maybe TRBD1 (5 bases). The ends were cut back, 3 bases at V and 1 base at J, with 14 bases in the middle. CDR3 length: 16 residues. Germline values: CDR1 SGHKS, CDR2 YYEKEE (reference sequence). The CDR3 DNA sequence: TGTGCCAGCAGCTATACAGGCATCACTTCTGGAAACACCATATATTTT. This translates into CASSYTGITSGNTIYF.

The V call is TRBV5-4, the J call TRBJ1-4; a weak D match, TRBD1 (5 bases). Trimming removed 6 bases at V and 2 bases at J, with 11 bases between. This CDR3 comprises 14 residues. The germline V gene encodes CDR1 SGHNT and CDR2 YYREEE (reference sequence). CDR3 bases: TGTGCCAGCAACGGGGGACCTACTAATGAAAAACTGTTTTTT. This gives the protein CASNGGPTNEKLFF.

The rearrangement links TRBV19 to TRBJ1-5, with D unresolved. The CDR3 contains 13 residues. Looked up from germline, CDR1 is LNHDA and CDR2 is SQIVND (reference sequence). The V gene lost 7 bases and the J gene lost 0 bases, with 7 bases spanning the gap. The CDR3 DNA follows: TGTGCCAGTAAGCCCTATAGCAATCAGCCCCAGCATTTT. Its protein product is CASKPYSNQPQHF.

This clone was seen just once. The chain couples TRBV2 to TRBJ2-1; 10 bases fit TRBD2. Trimming removed 2 bases from V and 6 bases from J; junction bases left unmatched: 4. CDR1 and CDR2 from the germline V gene are SNHLY and FYNNEI. This CDR3 comprises 15 residues. The CDR3 region has the DNA TGTGCCAGCAGTGAACTAGCGGGAGTGGCCAATGAGCAGTTCTTC. Translated, it gives CASSELAGVANEQFF.

This clone was observed a single time. The J gene is TRBJ2-2, the V gene TRBV19; 10 bases fit TRBD2. Germline CDR1 and CDR2: LNHDA and SQIVND (reference sequence). With V trimmed by 3 bases and J by 4 bases, 14 bases remained unmatched. The CDR3 is made up of 19 amino acids. CDR3 loop: CASSMPLPGLARGTGELFF. The CDR3 DNA reads TGTGCCAGTAGTATGCCACTACCGGGACTAGCGAGAGGCACCGGGGAGCTGTTTTTT.

With respect to this clone: A read error may produce the germline difference seen at one junction end. Other DNA sequences in this sample translate to the same CDR3. The rearrangement links TRBV27 to TRBJ1-1; no clear D gene. The germline gives CDR1 MNHEY, CDR2 SMNVEV (reference sequence). This CDR3 spans 13 amino acids. As DNA, the CDR3 is TGTGCCAGCAGCTTATCTAGGAACACTGAAGCTTTCTTT. Its translation: CASSLSRNTEAFF.

The V gene is TRBV5-6, the J gene TRBJ2-3, with D tentatively TRBD2 (7 bases). The CDR3 runs to 15 residues. V lost 0 bases and J 3 bases, leaving 11 bases between the germline ends. Looked up from germline, CDR1 is SGHDT and CDR2 is YYEEEE. CDR3 protein: CASSLDAGATDTQYF. CDR3 bases: TGTGCCAGCAGCTTGGACGCGGGGGCAACAGATACGCAGTATTTT. The whole variable domain, remainder taken from reference TRBV5-6 and TRBJ2-3, is DAGVTQSPTHLIKTRGQQVTLRCSPKSGHDTVSWYQQALGQGPQFIFQYYEEEERQRGNFPDRFSGHQFPNYSSELNVNALLLGDSALYLCASSLDAGATDTQYFGPGTRLTVL.

This clone was counted once. The chain recombines TRBV19 with TRBJ2-7; 8 nucleotides match TRBD2. V was pared by 5 bases and J by 4 bases, with 10 bases of the junction left unmatched. The germline CDR1 and CDR2 sequences are LNHDA and SQIVND (reference sequence). The CDR3 sequence is 15 residues long. The CDR3 loop is CASSDPGLGGYEQYF. CDR3 in DNA: TGTGCCAGTAGTGATCCGGGACTAGGCGGGTACGAGCAGTACTTC. The variable domain in full, completed from reference TRBV19 and TRBJ2-7, reads DGGITQSPKYLFRKEGQNVTLSCEQNLNHDAMYWYRQDPGQGLRLIYYSQIVNDFQKGDIAEGYSVSREKKESFPLTVTSAQKNPTAFYLCASSDPGLGGYEQYFGPGTRLTVT.

The gene calls are TRBV7-8 and TRBJ2-4; 9 bases are a match to TRBD2. The CDR3 loop spans 17 amino acids. Per the germline V gene, CDR1 is SGHVS and CDR2 is FQNEAQ. After removal of 0 bases from V and 0 bases from J, the junction contained 3 bases not matched to a gene. The CDR3 reads CASSLAAGGVAKNIQYF. For the CDR3, the DNA is TGTGCCAGCAGCTTAGCGGCGGGAGGGGTAGCCAAAAACATTCAGTACTTC. The full variable domain, rest sourced from reference TRBV7-8 and TRBJ2-4, is GAGVSQSPRYKVAKRGQDVALRCDPISGHVSLFWYQQALGQGPEFLTYFQNEAQLDKSGLPSDRFFAERPEGSVSTLKIQRTQQEDSAVYLCASSLAAGGVAKNIQYFGAGTRLSVL.

This CDR3 is CASRDHGTAGNQPQHF. CDR3 bases: TGTGCCAGCAGGGACCACGGGACAGCGGGCAATCAGCCCCAGCATTTT. V and J are TRBV6-6 and TRBJ1-5; 7 nucleotides agree with TRBD1. After removal of 6 bases from V and 2 bases from J, the junction contained 10 bases not matched to a gene. The length of the CDR3 is 16 residues. CDR1 and CDR2 (germline): MNHNY, SVGAGI (reference sequence).

The V and J genes are TRBV5-1 and TRBJ1-1; maybe TRBD1 (6 bases). This CDR3 contains 17 residues. Trimming took 5 bases from V and 1 from J, leaving 21 bases between them. Germline V gives CDR1 SGHRS, CDR2 YFSETQ. CDR3 bases: TGCGCCAGCAGATACGGACAGACAAGTTTTAAGAACACTGAAGCTTTCTTT. It is translated as CASRYGQTSFKNTEAFF.

V is TRBV7-9 and J is TRBJ2-1; D possibly corresponds to TRBD1 (6 bases). The CDR3 is 13 amino acids. The V gene's germline CDR1 is SEHNR and CDR2 FQNEAQ (reference sequence). V lost 5 bases, J lost 5 bases, and 10 bases lay in between. CDR3 sequence: CASSLRQDNEQFF. Here the CDR3 DNA reads TGTGCCAGCAGCCTAAGACAGGACAATGAGCAGTTCTTC.

V gene TRBV27 combines with J gene TRBJ2-5, with TRBD2 matching over 9 bases. CDR1 is MNHEY and CDR2 is SMNVEV in the germline V gene (reference sequence). CDR3 length equals 14 residues. V shed 0 bases and J 5 bases; nucleotides not matched to a gene: 1. In DNA, the CDR3 is TGTGCCAGCAGTTTATCAGGACTAGCGGAGACCCAGTACTTC. Translated, it gives CASSLSGLAETQYF.

This chain joins TRBV16 and TRBJ2-6; D call uncertain. Deletions cut 0 bases from V and 4 bases from J, with 7 bases between. Germline CDR1 is KGHSY and CDR2 is FQNENV. This CDR3 comprises 15 residues. DNA for the CDR3: TGTGCCAGCAGCCAATCAAGCCCCGGGGCCAACGTCCTGACTTTC. Its translation is CASSQSSPGANVLTF. The full variable domain, completed using reference TRBV16 and TRBJ2-6, is GEEVAQTPKHLVRGEGQKAKLYCAPIKGHSYVFWYQQVLKNEFKFLISFQNENVFDETGMPKERFSAKCLPNSPCSLEIQATKLEDSAVYFCASSQSSPGANVLTFGAGSRLTVL.

The rearrangement uses TRBV9 and TRBJ2-7; 10 nucleotides agree with TRBD1. The CDR3 spans 14 residues. The ends lost 3 bases at V and 6 bases at J; junction bases unmatched: 6. CDR1 and CDR2 (germline): SGDLS, YYNGEE. CDR3 nucleotides: TGTGCCAGCAGCGCGGGACAGGGGACCTTCGAGCAGTACTTC. This encodes CASSAGQGTFEQYF.

This clone was counted once. The chain is built from TRBV5-1 and TRBJ2-5; 8 bases are shared with TRBD1. The V and J ends lost 0 bases and 5 bases, in that order; junction bases with no gene match: 18. The CDR3 is made up of 19 amino acids. Germline CDR1 is SGHRS and CDR2 is YFSETQ. The DNA for the CDR3 is TGCGCCAGCAGCTTGGTTCTATCCGGGACAGGCTCCCCCGGGGAGACCCAGTACTTC. This encodes CASSLVLSGTGSPGETQYF.

The table lists this clone with a few counts. As DNA, the CDR3 is TGTGCCAGTAACGGCAGAGGGGGAGAGACCCAGTACTTC. Protein sequence: CASNGRGGETQYF. The genes are TRBV19 and TRBJ2-5; maybe TRBD1 (6 bases). V dropped 7 bases and J dropped 4 bases, with 13 bases sitting between them. Germline V lookup: CDR1 LNHDA, CDR2 SQIVND (reference sequence). The CDR3 spans 13 residues.

In its sample, this clone was seen once. The V and J genes are TRBV6-1 and TRBJ2-2; D possibly corresponds to TRBD2 (5 bases). This CDR3 has 15 residues. With 3 bases removed from V and 3 bases from J, the gap between germline ends came to 11 bases. Germline CDR1 is MNHNS and CDR2 is SASEGT. CDR3 nucleotides: TGTGCCAGCAGTGAGACGGAAGCGGACACCGGGGAGCTGTTTTTT. Amino acid sequence: CASSETEADTGELFF.